The clone carrying this T cell receptor beta chain was counted only a few times. This sample was included in a study of blood T cell repertoires in COVID-19. Looking at the study overall: The United States, Italy and Spain provided the acute and convalescent COVID-19 samples. Nucleic acid was either cDNA or gDNA, and it came from T cells, B-cell-depleted T cells, or PBMCs.

V was clipped by 1 base and J by 7 bases, with 7 bases between them. This CDR3 comprises 12 residues. Authors' processing steps: Reference gene primer amplification gave estimated nucleated cell counts. Libraries were prepared by immunoSEQ multiplex PCR; TCRdb keeps only in-frame clonotypes and omits some of them. That table furnishes V, J and clone size, whereas the DNA furnished D and trimming. The sample yields about 99,000 clones, 65% to 85% seen once. The specimen was peripheral blood. The gene calls are TRBV12-3 or TRBV12-4 and TRBJ1-2, with D perhaps matching TRBD1 (6 bases). The receptor's source is a man in his sixties or seventies with active or convalescent COVID-19. The CDR3 nucleotides are TGTGCCAGCAGTTTAGTAGGGGGTGGCTACACCTTC. Amino acids: CASSLVGGGYTF.